This TCR beta chain derives from a study of beta chain features in type 1 diabetes. Study observations and caveats: Compared with healthy donors, patients appeared to share more similar naive, central memory and regulatory TCRB repertoires.

A single heparinised blood sample, averaging about 120 mL, was obtained per donor. This clone has more than one count but fewer than ten. The antigen remains undetermined. The sequenced template was cDNA made from the entire isolated RNA. Assay: immunoSEQ multiplex PCR; the TCRdb copy retains only in-frame clones and omits some. The sample has hundreds of thousands of clones; about 16% are singletons. From germline, CDR1 is SGHRS and CDR2 YFSETQ. The CDR3 consists of 16 residues. The V end lost 5 bases, the J end lost 7 bases, and 22 bases lay between the germline ends. The sequencing input was naive CD4+ T cells from blood. V usage is TRBV5-1 and J usage is TRBJ2-1; D is ambiguous. This receptor was identified in a man between 18 and 29 years old in good health. The CDR3, as DNA: TGCGCCAGCAGGGTTACCTCCTTAGTATTTGGAAATGAGCAGTTCTTC. It is translated as CASRVTSLVFGNEQFF.